Only a few counts were recorded for the clone carrying this T cell receptor (beta chain). Its antigen is undetermined. Trimming removed 3 bases from V and 6 bases from J, with 14 bases in between. CDR3 length equals 13 residues. The germline gives CDR1 SQVTM, CDR2 ANQGSEA. The source of the sample is a study of human T cells and chemical hapten exposure. Study results and caveats: It was expanded TCRs that formed significantly more large CDR3 similarity clusters than controls did.

As for time point: patch test 3, about 24 weeks after DPC sensitization. The sample's treatment: therapeutic diphenylcyclopropenone sensitization with weekly scalp DPC. The library attached unique molecular identifiers to individual cDNA molecules. In the authors' workflow: Per-sample TCR counts ranged from roughly 20,000 to 700,000, median about 100,000. In TCRdb, the RACE reads were re-called with MiXCR into one record per CDR3 protein. The V and J calls and clone size come from TCRdb's table, not from the authors' own analysis. Of 130,000 or so distinct CDR3 sequences in the sample, roughly 10% were seen once.

The genes are TRBV29-1 and TRBJ1-1; no reliable D call. This sequence was found in a woman between 45 and 60 years old with alopecia areata. Some clones in this sample may be carry-over from other donors' samples. The material sequenced was whole blood, taken in connection with sensitization to the hapten diphenylcyclopropenone (DPC). The CDR3 region is CSVDIMGRAEAFF. CDR3 coding DNA: TGCAGCGTTGATATAATGGGTCGCGCTGAAGCTTTCTTT.